This T cell receptor beta chain was identified during a study of CD8+CD57+ T cells in acquired aplastic anemia. Broader study findings: Statistical testing detected no significant gap in CD8+ Simpson's diversity between patients and controls.

The V end was cut by 6 bases, the J end by 9 bases, with 15 bases between. CDR1 is DFQATT, CDR2 SNEGSKA, per germline (reference sequence). The CDR3 has 12 residues. Comment on this clonotype: Its antigen remains unidentified.

Genomic DNA, serving as template, underwent TCR beta VDJ and CDR3 profiling. MiXCR, run by TCRdb on the reads, gives a single entry per CDR3 protein. The sample has 180,000 or so distinct CDR3 sequences, around half seen once. This receptor was identified in a human donor in good health. The sequenced material came from sorted CD4+, CD8+, or CD8+CD57+ T cells (not recorded which) from PBMCs. The chain uses TRBV20-1 and TRBJ2-1, with a possible D match to TRBD2 (7 bases). The CDR3 DNA sequence: TGCAGTGCAGGGGGGGGCACAGCTGAGCAGTTCTTC. Its translation: CSAGGGTAEQFF.